The rows below give T cell receptor beta chains drawn from one sample of a study of neurological immune-mediated disorders. One entry per CDR3 protein, called by TCRdb with MiXCR from the 5' RACE reads. The repertoire includes about 38,000 distinct CDR3 sequences, around a tenth of them detected once, and 3.9% sits in the top ten. Sequencing was performed on CD4+ T cells from blood. The receptor set was obtained from a woman in her twenties or thirties with HTLV-1-associated myelopathy (HAM/TSP). The CDR3 runs from the conserved cysteine through the conserved F or W. A D gene is named only where the DNA matches it firmly. Clone size appears in some rows only: once, few, many, or a class for an expanded clone.

clone_size	d_call	v_call	j_call	cdr3_nt	cdr3_aa
-	TRBD2	TRBV24-1	TRBJ2-3	TGTGCCACCGGTAATTCAGGGAGGGTCCAGACGCATCAGCAGTATTTT	CATGNSGRVQTHQQYF
many	-	TRBV5-1	TRBJ2-1	TGCGCCAGCACAGGGGGGAGTCCCTACAATGAGCAGTTCTTC	CASTGGSPYNEQFF
many	TRBD1	TRBV9	TRBJ2-7	TGTGCCAGCAGCGTGACGGTCAACCGGGACAGCGAGCAGTACTTC	CASSVTVNRDSEQYF
many	TRBD1	TRBV6-6	TRBJ1-5	TGTGCCAGCACAGACAGGGGGCAAGCTCAGCCCCAGCATTTT	CASTDRGQAQPQHF
many	-	TRBV9	TRBJ1-2	TGTGCCAGCAGCGTGGACACTAGCTACACCTTC	CASSVDTSYTF
many	-	TRBV30	TRBJ1-1	TGTGCCTGGAGTGTAGGGGTGTACACTGAAGCTTTCTTT	CAWSVGVYTEAFF
-	-	TRBV20-1	TRBJ2-3	TGCAGTGCTAGGGCTGTGAGCACAGATACGCAGTATTTT	CSARAVSTDTQYF
many	TRBD1	TRBV27	TRBJ2-1	TGTGCCAGCAGTCGTCCCGGGACAGGGACGAATGAGCAGTTCTTC	CASSRPGTGTNEQFF
many	-	TRBV20-1	TRBJ2-1	TGCAGTGCTACCCGTAATTCCAATGAGCAGTTCTTC	CSATRNSNEQFF
many	-	TRBV20-1	TRBJ2-5	TGCAGTGGTGTGGGGAGAAAAGAGACCCAGTACTTC	CSGVGRKETQYF
many	-	TRBV5-1	TRBJ2-7	TGCGCCAGCAGCCCTGGTGACAGGTTAGATACCTACGAGCAGTACTTC	CASSPGDRLDTYEQYF
many	TRBD1	TRBV6-6	TRBJ1-1	TGTGCCAGCAGCGCGACCGGGACAGTCGGGGGTAGGGCTTTCTTT	CASSATGTVGGRAFF
many	TRBD2	TRBV5-1	TRBJ2-3	TGCGCCAGCAGCTTGGCAATAGCGGGGGGGCCAGATACGCAGTATTTT	CASSLAIAGGPDTQYF
many	-	TRBV20-1	TRBJ2-4	TGCAGTGCTGCGGGGAGAAACATTCAGTACTTC	CSAAGRNIQYF
many	-	TRBV2	TRBJ2-5	TGTGCCAGCAGTGATAGATCAGGGCTCCAAGAGACCCAGTACTTC	CASSDRSGLQETQYF
many	-	TRBV29-1	TRBJ1-2	TGCAGCACAAGGATCGCCAACTATGGCTACACCTTC	CSTRIANYGYTF
many	TRBD1	TRBV5-1	TRBJ2-7	TGCGCCAGCAGCTTGGAAGGGGGCAACTACGAGCAGTACTTC	CASSLEGGNYEQYF
-	-	TRBV20-1	TRBJ2-7	TGCAGTGCTAGACCCGTCACTAGAGGGGGGGACGAGAAGTACTTC	CSARPVTRGGDEKYF
many	-	TRBV5-1	TRBJ1-3	TGCGCCAGCAGCTTGGATGCGGGGGCCGGAAACACCATATATTTT	CASSLDAGAGNTIYF
many	-	TRBV5-1	TRBJ2-3	TGCGCCAGCAGCACGCCTGGGGGAGATACGCAGTATTTT	CASSTPGGDTQYF
medium-sized	-	TRBV10-2	TRBJ1-5	TGCGCCAGCAGTGAGCAGGGACGTCGTGCTCAGCCCCAGCATTTT	CASSEQGRRAQPQHF
medium-sized	TRBD1	TRBV5-5	TRBJ1-2	TGTGCCAGCAGCTTGGTTACAGGGGGGATCAGCGGCTACACCTTC	CASSLVTGGISGYTF
many	-	TRBV5-1	TRBJ2-1	TGCGCCAGCAGCTCTATGTCCCACAATGAGCAGTTCTTC	CASSSMSHNEQFF
many	-	TRBV12-3/TRBV12-4	TRBJ1-1	TGTGCCAGCAGTTCGGACGGCGGGACTGAAGCTTTCTTT	CASSSDGGTEAFF
many	TRBD1	TRBV20-1	TRBJ2-4	TGCAGTGCTAGGGATACGGGACAGGTTAGAAACATTCAGTACTTC	CSARDTGQVRNIQYF
many	-	TRBV5-1	TRBJ2-2	TGCGCCAGCAGCGCAGGCTCCAACACCGGGGAGCTGTTTTTT	CASSAGSNTGELFF
many	-	TRBV7-2	TRBJ1-6	TGTGCCAGCAGCTCTAAATACAGCTCCAATTCACCCCTCCACTTT	CASSSKYSSNSPLHF
-	-	TRBV5-1	TRBJ2-7	TGCGCCAGCAGCTTGTTGCACCGGGACATTGAATCCTACGAGCAGTACTTC	CASSLLHRDIESYEQYF
many	-	TRBV20-1	TRBJ2-3	TGCAGTGCCAAAAGGGGCGACTCCCCTCCAGATACGCAGTATTTT	CSAKRGDSPPDTQYF
many	TRBD1	TRBV25-1	TRBJ1-2	TGTGCCAGCAGTGTCCTAGACAGGGGCAGTGGCTACACCTTC	CASSVLDRGSGYTF
many	-	TRBV20-1	TRBJ1-1	TGCAGTGCTAGAGCTAAAGGACGGCTGAACACTGAAGCTTTCTTT	CSARAKGRLNTEAFF
many	-	TRBV19	TRBJ1-5	-	CASTSGQGYQPQHF
many	TRBD2	TRBV24-1	TRBJ2-3	TGTGCCACCAGTGATTTCACCCTCGCAGCTAGCGGATTCACAGATACGCAGTATTTT	CATSDFTLAASGFTDTQYF
-	-	TRBV9	TRBJ2-3	TGTGCCAACAGCGTAGCCGAGGGGTACACAGATACGCAGTATTTT	CANSVAEGYTDTQYF
many	-	TRBV4-1	TRBJ2-3	TGCGCCAGCAGCCAAGGTCTTCGGGGGGATACGCAGTATTTT	CASSQGLRGDTQYF
many	TRBD2	TRBV7-2	TRBJ2-7	TGTGCCAGCAGCTTGGGACTAGCGGGGGGCTCGGGCTCCTACGAGCAGTACTTC	CASSLGLAGGSGSYEQYF
-	-	TRBV7-2	TRBJ2-7	TGTGCCAGCAGTACCAGGAGGGGACCCTACGAGCAGTACTTC	CASSTRRGPYEQYF
many	-	TRBV6-5	TRBJ2-2	TGTGCCAGCGGTCCAGGACACGCGAACACCGGGGAGCTGTTTTTT	CASGPGHANTGELFF
many	-	TRBV3-1	TRBJ2-5	TGTGCCAGCAGCCAAACAGGGGGAGGGCAAGAGACCCAGTACTTC	CASSQTGGGQETQYF
many	-	TRBV7-2	TRBJ1-2	TGTGCCAGCAGCACTCGGACATCCGGGATGCCTGGCTACACCTTC	CASSTRTSGMPGYTF
-	-	TRBV7-9	TRBJ2-2	TGTGCCAGCAGCTTAGATGTGAGGACCGGGGAGCTGTTTTTT	CASSLDVRTGELFF
many	TRBD1	TRBV20-1	TRBJ1-1	TGCAGTGCTAGAGCCAGGGGGGTGTACACTGAAGCTTTCTTT	CSARARGVYTEAFF
many	-	TRBV7-2	TRBJ1-1	TGTGCCAGCAGCACCGAGAGGAACACTGAAGCTTTCTTT	CASSTERNTEAFF
many	-	TRBV18	TRBJ2-4	TGTGCCAGCTCACCCCTACGCGGGGTAGCCAAAAACATTCAGTACTTC	CASSPLRGVAKNIQYF
many	TRBD2	TRBV12-3/TRBV12-4	TRBJ2-7	TGTGCCAGCAGCCTCGGGACTAGCGGGGGGCGTCCGCCGAAAGAGCAGTACTTC	CASSLGTSGGRPPKEQYF
-	-	TRBV5-1	TRBJ2-2	TGCGCCAACAGCTTGGCCCGACTATCCGGGGAGCTGTTTTTT	CANSLARLSGELFF
many	-	TRBV12-3/TRBV12-4	TRBJ2-7	TGTGCCAGCAGTTTAGGAGCAGGGAGTCCCTACGAGCAGTACTTC	CASSLGAGSPYEQYF
-	TRBD2	TRBV18	TRBJ2-1	TGTGCCAGCTCACCTGCTAGCGGGGGAGCCTACAATGAGCAGTTCTTC	CASSPASGGAYNEQFF
many	TRBD1	TRBV20-1	TRBJ1-6	TGCAGTGCGGCAAGGGACAGGGGGTATGACTCCTATAATTCACCCCTCCACTTT	CSAARDRGYDSYNSPLHF
-	-	TRBV4-1	TRBJ1-5	TGTGCCAACAGCCACCGACCGGGGTTGGCTCCGCATCAGCCCCAGCATTTT	CANSHRPGLAPHQPQHF
-	-	TRBV7-9	TRBJ1-1	TGTGCCAGCAGCCCGTCAGGGTCTACTGAAGCTTTCTTT	CASSPSGSTEAFF
-	-	TRBV10-3	TRBJ1-2	TGTGCCATCAGTGACCCCGCCAGGGGAGCACGTGGCTACACCTTC	CAISDPARGARGYTF
many	TRBD2	TRBV5-1	TRBJ2-1	TGCGCCAGCAGCCCAGCGGGACTAGCGGGGGGGAGCTCCTACAATGAGCAGTTCTTC	CASSPAGLAGGSSYNEQFF
many	-	TRBV18	TRBJ1-6	TGTGCCAGCTCACCCTCCACCGGGACCAACCGCTCGCCCCTCCACTTT	CASSPSTGTNRSPLHF
many	-	TRBV19	TRBJ2-7	TGTGCCAGTAGTAGAGGACGGGACCTATCCTACGAGCAGTACTTC	CASSRGRDLSYEQYF
-	-	TRBV10-1	TRBJ2-7	TGCGCCAGCAGACAAGCTCAGGGGTACGAGCAGTACTTC	CASRQAQGYEQYF
many	-	TRBV10-3	TRBJ2-3	TGTGCCATCAGTGAGTTAGATACGCAGTATTTT	CAISELDTQYF